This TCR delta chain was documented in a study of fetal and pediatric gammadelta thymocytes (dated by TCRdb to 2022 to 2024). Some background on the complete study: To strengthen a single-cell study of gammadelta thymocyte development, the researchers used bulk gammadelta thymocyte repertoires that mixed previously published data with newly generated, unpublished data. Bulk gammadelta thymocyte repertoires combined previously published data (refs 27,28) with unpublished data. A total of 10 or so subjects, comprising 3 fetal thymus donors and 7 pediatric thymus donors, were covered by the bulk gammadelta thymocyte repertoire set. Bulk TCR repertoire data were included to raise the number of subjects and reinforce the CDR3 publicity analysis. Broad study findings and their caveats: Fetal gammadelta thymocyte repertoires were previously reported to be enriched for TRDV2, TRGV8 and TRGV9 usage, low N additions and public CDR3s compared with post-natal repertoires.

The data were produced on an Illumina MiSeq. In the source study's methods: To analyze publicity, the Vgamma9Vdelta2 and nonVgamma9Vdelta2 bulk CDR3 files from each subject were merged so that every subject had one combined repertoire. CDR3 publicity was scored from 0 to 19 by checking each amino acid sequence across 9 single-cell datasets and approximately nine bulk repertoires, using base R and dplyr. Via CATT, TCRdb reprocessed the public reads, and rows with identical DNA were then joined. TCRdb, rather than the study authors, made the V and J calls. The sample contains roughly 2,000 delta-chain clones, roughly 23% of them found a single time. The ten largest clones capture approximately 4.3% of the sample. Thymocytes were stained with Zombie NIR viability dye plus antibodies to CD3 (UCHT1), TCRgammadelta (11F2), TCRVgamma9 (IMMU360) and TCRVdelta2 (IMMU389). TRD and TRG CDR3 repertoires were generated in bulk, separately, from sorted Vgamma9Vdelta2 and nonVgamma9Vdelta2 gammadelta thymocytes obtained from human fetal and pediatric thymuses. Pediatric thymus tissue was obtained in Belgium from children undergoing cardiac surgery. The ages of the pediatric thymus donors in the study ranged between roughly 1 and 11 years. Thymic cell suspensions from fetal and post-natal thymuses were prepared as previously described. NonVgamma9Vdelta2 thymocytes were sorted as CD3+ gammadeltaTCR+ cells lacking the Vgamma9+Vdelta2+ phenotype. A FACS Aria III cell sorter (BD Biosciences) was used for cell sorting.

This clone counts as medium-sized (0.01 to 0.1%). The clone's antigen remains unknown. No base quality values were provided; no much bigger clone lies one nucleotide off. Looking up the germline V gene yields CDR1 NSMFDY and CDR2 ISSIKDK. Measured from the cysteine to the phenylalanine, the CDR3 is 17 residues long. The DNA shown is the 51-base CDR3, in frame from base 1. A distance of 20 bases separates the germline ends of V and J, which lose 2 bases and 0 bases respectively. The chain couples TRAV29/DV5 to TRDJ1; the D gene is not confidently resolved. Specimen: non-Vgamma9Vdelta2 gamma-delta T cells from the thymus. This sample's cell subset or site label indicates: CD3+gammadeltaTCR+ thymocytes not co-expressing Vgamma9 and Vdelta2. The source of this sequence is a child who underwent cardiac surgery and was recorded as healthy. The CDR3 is CAASFTRGGEYTDKLIF. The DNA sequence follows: TGTGCAGCAAGTTTTACCCGGGGTGGTGAATACACCGATAAACTCATCTTT.